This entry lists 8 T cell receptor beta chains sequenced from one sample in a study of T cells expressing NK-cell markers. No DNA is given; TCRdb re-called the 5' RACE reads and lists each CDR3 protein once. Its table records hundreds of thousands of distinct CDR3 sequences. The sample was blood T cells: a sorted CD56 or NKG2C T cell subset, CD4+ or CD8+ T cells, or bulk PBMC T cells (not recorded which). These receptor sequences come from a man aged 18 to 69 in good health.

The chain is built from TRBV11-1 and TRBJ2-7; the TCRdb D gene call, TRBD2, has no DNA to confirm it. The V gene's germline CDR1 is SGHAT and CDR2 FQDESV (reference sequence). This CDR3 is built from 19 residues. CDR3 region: CASSPVRTYPGLDDYEQYF.

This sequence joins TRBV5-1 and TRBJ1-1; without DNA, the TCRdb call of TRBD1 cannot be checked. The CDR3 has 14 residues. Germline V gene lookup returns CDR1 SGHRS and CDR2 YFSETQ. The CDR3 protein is CASTEGVLNTEAFF.

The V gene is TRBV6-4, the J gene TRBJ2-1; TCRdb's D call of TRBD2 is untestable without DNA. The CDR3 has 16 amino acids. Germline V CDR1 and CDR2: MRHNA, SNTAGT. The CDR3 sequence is CASSDRWTSRFNEQFF.

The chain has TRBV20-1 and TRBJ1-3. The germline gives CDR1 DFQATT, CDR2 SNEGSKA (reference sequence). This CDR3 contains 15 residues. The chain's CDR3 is CSAQTERISGNTIYF.

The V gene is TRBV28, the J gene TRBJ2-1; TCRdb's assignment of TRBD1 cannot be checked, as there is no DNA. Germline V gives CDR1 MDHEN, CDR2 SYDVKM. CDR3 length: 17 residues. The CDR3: CASSSIGTGKSYNEQFF.

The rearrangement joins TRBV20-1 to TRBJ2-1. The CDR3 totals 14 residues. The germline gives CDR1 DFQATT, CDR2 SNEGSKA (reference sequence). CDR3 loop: CSAPNSQVYNEQFF.

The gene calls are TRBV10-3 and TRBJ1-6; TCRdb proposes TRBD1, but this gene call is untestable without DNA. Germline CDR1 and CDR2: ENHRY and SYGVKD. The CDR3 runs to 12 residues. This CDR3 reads CATGPQGTSLHF.

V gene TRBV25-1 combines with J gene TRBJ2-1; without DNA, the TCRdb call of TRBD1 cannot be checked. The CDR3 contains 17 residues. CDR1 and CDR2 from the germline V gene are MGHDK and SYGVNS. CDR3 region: CASGLTGAGSNSNEQFF.